This T cell receptor beta chain was profiled in a study of Graves' ophthalmopathy and Graves' hyperthyroidism. This clonotype was detected ten times or more. Its cognate antigen is unknown. The TCR beta CDR3 regions underwent amplification from RNA transcripts. Second-round multiplex PCR followed a first-round RT-PCR using HTBI primers. MiXCR, run by TCRdb on the multiplex PCR reads, gives a single entry per CDR3 protein. This sample has 360,000 or so distinct CDR3 sequences, with about 17% found just once. Notes on the study in general: Ophthalmopathy was separated from stable hyperthyroidism by a 13-signature model with over 85% sensitivity and around 81% specificity. For predicting ophthalmopathy progression, the model had roughly 64% sensitivity and approximately 77% specificity.

Establishment of the diagnosis relied upon clinical symptoms, serum thyroxine, TRAb, thyroid ultrasound and orbital computed tomography. The authors isolated PBMCs from around 9.8 ml of fresh peripheral blood. The sequenced material came from peripheral blood. The origin of this receptor is a woman aged 18-29 years with Graves' ophthalmopathy.

Written as DNA, the CDR3 is TGTGCCAGCAGGGTGCTGGAGTCCTACGAGCAGTACTTC. Protein product: CASRVLESYEQYF. The chain links TRBV6-5 to TRBJ2-7; no clear D gene. This CDR3 has 13 residues. V lost 6 bases and J lost 1, with 10 bases in between. Germline CDR1 reads MNHEY; CDR2 reads SVGAGI.